This T cell receptor (beta chain) was profiled in a study of blood T cell repertoires in COVID-19 (TCRdb year 2020). Turning to the overall study: Samples covering the acute and convalescent phases of COVID-19 were provided by collaborators in the United States, Italy and Spain. Samples were obtained from the ongoing ImmuneRACE study (first 160 participants) and from 950 to 1,500 subjects provided by 6 global collaborators. A de-identified subject ID, COVID-19 status, age in years and sex were almost always included in the sample metadata. The dataset comprised deeply sampled blood TCRbeta repertoires from subjects exposed to, actively infected with, or recovered from COVID-19. The prospective study material was composed of cDNA or gDNA derived from T cells, B-cell-depleted T cells, or PBMCs. The repertoires were released in a freely available public database intended as a resource for research on the immune response to SARS-CoV-2. HLA class I and class II types, where available, came from metadata supplied by the sample provider rather than from assay-based typing.

The junction shows trimming of 1 base on V and 0 bases on J, and the gene matches do not reach 13 bases of it. The CDR3 measures 19 amino acids from cysteine to phenylalanine. The entry retains the CDR3 DNA only, 57 bases that are in frame from base 1. From the germline V gene, CDR1 is SGHTA and CDR2 is FQGNSA. This clone was seen a handful of times. Its specific antigen is unknown. Base-call qualities are not available, and no considerably larger clone is one nucleotide away. TCRbeta CDR3 regions were amplified from genomic DNA by means of the immunoSEQ Assay, a bias-controlled multiplex PCR. The study's own analysis went as follows. Within the assay, amplification of reference gene primers was used to estimate how many nucleated cells each sample contained. Sequence reads were collapsed and filtered to measure the absolute abundance of every unique TCRbeta CDR3 rearrangement. Productive Simpson clonality was computed per sample as the square root of Simpson's diversity index over productive rearrangements. Entries here come from immuneACCESS through TCRdb and include only in-frame sequences with V and J called. Some clones fail to appear in such tables; in the studies checked, an unresolved V gene covers under half of the shortfall, and the cause of the remainder is unknown. That table is the source of V, J and clone size, and D and trimming were worked out from the DNA. The sample yields a few hundred thousand clones; approximately 83% were counted once. Approximately 1.2% of the sample is in the top ten clones.

Participants in the prospective study were enrolled through a virtual design, were aged about 18 to 100 years, and lived in some 24 United States geographic areas. To assign participants to cohorts, the prospective study relied on clinical history that participants themselves reported in a screening survey and a study questionnaire. Mobile phlebotomists in the prospective study collected whole blood, serum and a nasopharyngeal or oropharyngeal swab from every participant. Prospective study participants could optionally give additional blood draws and questionnaires over an approximately two-month period. Before DNA extraction, prospective study blood samples were shipped either frozen or at room temperature. Study-wide findings and limitations: Clinical and demographic metadata were provided uncurated, with the amount varying by source and participant.

The chain is made from TRBV7-2 and TRBJ2-3; 7 nucleotides in the junction match TRBD2. This receptor was obtained from a woman aged 40 to 50 with acute COVID-19. Material for sequencing was PBMCs or T cells enriched from blood (not recorded which). The DNA sequence is as follows: TGTGCCAGCAGCTTAGATCTAACTAGCGCGACCGCTAGCACAGATACGCAGTATTTT. Its translation reads: CASSLDLTSATASTDTQYF.